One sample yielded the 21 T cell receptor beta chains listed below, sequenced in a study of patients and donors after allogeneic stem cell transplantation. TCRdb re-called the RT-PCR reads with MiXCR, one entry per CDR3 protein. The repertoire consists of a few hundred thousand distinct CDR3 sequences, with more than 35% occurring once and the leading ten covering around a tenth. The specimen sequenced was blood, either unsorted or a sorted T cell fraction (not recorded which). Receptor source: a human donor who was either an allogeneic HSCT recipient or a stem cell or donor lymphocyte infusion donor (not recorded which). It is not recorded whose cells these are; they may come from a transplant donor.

CDR3 DNA sequence: TGCAGCGTTGAAGTTTCGGGTATACCTGGGGCCAACGTCCTGACTTTC. Its translation is CSVEVSGIPGANVLTF. The V call is TRBV29-1, the J call TRBJ2-6; no definite D call. Germline-derived CDR1 and CDR2 are SQVTM and ANQGSEA. This CDR3 spans 16 amino acids. Trimming took 1 base from V and 2 from J, leaving 12 bases between them.

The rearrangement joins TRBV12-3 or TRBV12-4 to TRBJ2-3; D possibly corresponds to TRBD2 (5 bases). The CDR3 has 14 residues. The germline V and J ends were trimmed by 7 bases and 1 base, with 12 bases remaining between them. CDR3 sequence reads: CASTLRERTDTQYF. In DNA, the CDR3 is TGTGCCAGCACCTTGAGGGAACGCACAGATACGCAGTATTTT.

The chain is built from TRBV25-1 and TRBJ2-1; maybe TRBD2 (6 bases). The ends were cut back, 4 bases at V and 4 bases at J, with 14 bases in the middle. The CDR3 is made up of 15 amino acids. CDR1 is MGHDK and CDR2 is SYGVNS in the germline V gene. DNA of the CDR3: TGTGCCAGCAGTGGAGATCCGGAGGGTTACAATGAGCAGTTCTTC. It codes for CASSGDPEGYNEQFF.

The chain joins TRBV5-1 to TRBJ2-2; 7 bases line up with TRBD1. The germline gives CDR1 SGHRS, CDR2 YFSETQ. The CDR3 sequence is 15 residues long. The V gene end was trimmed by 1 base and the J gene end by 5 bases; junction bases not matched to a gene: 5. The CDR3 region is CASSLHRGETGELFF. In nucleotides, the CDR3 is TGCGCCAGCAGCTTGCACAGGGGCGAAACCGGGGAGCTGTTTTTT. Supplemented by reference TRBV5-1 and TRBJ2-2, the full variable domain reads KAGVTQTPRYLIKTRGQQVTLSCSPISGHRSVSWYQQTPGQGLQFLFEYFSETQRNKGNFPGRFSGRQFSNSRSEMNVSTLELGDSALYLCASSLHRGETGELFFGEGSRLTVL.

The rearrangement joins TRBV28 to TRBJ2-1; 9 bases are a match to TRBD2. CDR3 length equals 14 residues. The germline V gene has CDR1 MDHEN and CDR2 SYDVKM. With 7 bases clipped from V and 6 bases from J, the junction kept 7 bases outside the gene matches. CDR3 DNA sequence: TGTGCCAGCACCTCAGGGACTAGCCGCAATGAGCAGTTCTTC. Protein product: CASTSGTSRNEQFF.

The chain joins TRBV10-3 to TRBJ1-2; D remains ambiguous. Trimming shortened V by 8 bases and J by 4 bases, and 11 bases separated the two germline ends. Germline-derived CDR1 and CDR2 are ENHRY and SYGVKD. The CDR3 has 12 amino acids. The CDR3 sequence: CAISEAIYGYTF. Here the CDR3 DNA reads TGTGCCATCTCCGAAGCCATCTATGGCTACACCTTC.

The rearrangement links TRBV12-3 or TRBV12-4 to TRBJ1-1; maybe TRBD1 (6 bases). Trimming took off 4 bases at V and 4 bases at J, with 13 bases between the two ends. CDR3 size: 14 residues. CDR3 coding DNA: TGTGCCAGCAGTTCCTCCAGGGGCTCCACTGAAGCTTTCTTT. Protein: CASSSSRGSTEAFF.

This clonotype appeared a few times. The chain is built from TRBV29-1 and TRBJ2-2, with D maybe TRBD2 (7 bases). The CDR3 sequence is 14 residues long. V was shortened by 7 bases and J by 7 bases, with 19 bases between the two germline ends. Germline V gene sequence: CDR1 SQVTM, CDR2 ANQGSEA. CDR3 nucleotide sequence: TGCAGCGCTGTGGCGGGGGCCATGGACGGGGAGCTGTTTTTT. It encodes CSAVAGAMDGELFF.

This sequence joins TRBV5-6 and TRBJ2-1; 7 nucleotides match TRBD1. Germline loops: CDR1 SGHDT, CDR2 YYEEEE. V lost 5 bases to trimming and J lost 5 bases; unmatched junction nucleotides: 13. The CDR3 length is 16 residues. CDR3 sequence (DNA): TGTGCCAGCAGTCGCAGAATCCGGGACAGAAACAATGAGCAGTTCTTC. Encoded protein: CASSRRIRDRNNEQFF.

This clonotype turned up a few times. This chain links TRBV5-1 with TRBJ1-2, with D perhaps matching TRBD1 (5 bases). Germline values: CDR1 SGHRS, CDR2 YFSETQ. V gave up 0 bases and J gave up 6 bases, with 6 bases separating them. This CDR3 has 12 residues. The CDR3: CASSLGQHGYTF. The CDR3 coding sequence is TGCGCCAGCAGCTTGGGACAGCATGGCTACACCTTC.

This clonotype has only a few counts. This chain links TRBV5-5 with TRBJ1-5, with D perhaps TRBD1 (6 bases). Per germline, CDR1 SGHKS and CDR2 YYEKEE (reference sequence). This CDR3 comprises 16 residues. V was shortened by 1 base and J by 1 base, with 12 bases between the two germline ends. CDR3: CASSLMGGSSNQPQHF. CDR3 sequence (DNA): TGTGCCAGCAGCTTGATGGGGGGCTCGAGCAATCAGCCCCAGCATTTT.

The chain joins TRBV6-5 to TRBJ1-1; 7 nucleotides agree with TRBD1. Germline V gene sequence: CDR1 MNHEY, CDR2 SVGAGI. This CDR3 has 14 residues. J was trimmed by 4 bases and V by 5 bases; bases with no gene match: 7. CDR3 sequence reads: CASSLRQGTTEAFF. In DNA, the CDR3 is TGTGCCAGCAGTCTACGACAGGGTACCACTGAAGCTTTCTTT.

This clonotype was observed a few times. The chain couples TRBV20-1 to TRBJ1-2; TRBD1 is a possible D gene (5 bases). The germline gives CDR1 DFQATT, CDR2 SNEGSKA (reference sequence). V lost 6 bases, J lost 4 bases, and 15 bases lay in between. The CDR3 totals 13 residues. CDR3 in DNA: TGCAGTGCCGAACCCGGGACGTTCTATGGCTACACCTTC. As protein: CSAEPGTFYGYTF.

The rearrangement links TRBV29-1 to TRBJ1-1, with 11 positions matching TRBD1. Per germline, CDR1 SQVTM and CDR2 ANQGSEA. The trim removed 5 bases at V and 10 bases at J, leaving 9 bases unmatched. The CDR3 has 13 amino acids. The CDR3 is CSVKGQGASSAFF. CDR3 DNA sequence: TGCAGCGTTAAAGGACAGGGGGCTTCGTCAGCTTTCTTT.

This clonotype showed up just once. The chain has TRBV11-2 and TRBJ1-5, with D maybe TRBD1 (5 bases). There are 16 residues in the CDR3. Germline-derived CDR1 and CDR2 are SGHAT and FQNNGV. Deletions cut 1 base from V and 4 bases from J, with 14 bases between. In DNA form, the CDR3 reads TGTGCCAGCAGCTTAGGGGGCCGGGGACGAAATCAGCCCCAGCATTTT. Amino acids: CASSLGGRGRNQPQHF.

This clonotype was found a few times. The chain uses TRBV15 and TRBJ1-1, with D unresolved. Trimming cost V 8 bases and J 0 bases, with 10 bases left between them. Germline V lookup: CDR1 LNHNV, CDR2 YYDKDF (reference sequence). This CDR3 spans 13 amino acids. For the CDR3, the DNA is TGTGCCACCCGAGCAGTAATGAACACTGAAGCTTTCTTT. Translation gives CATRAVMNTEAFF.

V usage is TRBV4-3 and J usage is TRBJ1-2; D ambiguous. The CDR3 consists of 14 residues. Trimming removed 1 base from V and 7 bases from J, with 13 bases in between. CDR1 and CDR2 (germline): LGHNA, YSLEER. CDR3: CASSQGLRLGGYTF. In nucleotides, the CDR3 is TGCGCCAGCAGCCAAGGCCTCAGACTGGGTGGCTACACCTTC.

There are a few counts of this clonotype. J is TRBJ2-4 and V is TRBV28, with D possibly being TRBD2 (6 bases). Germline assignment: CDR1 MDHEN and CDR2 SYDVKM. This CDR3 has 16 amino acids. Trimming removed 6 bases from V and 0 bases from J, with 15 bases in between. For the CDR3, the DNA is TGTGCCAGCAGGGGCGGGGTTATGCTAGCCAAAAACATTCAGTACTTC. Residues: CASRGGVMLAKNIQYF.

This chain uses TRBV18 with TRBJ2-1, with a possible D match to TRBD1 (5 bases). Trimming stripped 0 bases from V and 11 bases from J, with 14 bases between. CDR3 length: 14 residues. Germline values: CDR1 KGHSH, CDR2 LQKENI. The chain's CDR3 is CASSPPPQGMKQFF. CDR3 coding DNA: TGTGCCAGCTCACCACCTCCCCAGGGTATGAAGCAGTTCTTC.

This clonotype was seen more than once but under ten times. DNA for the CDR3: TGTGCCAGTGGGGGGGTTGGGACCACTGAAGCTTTCTTT. Amino acid sequence: CASGGVGTTEAFF. The chain recombines TRBV19 with TRBJ1-1, with D tentatively TRBD1 (5 bases). The CDR3 length is 13 residues. Trimming left V 8 bases short and J 4 bases short, with 14 bases between. Germline lookup yields CDR1 LNHDA and CDR2 SQIVND (reference sequence).

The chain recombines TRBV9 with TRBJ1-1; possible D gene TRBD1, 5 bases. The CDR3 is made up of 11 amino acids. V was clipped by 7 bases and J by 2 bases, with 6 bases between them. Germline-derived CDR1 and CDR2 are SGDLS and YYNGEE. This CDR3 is CASGTNTEAFF. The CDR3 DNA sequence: TGTGCCAGCGGGACCAACACTGAAGCTTTCTTT.